The rows below give T cell receptor beta chains drawn from one sample of a study of technical replicates of blood from a handful of donors. Profiling relied on immunoSEQ multiplex PCR, and the TCRdb table lists in-frame clones only, not all of them. The sample yields just over 75,000 clones, 90% to 95% seen once. Source material: T cells isolated from PBMCs. The receptors were gathered from a human donor in good health. Each CDR3 is given with its conserved first and last residue.

TRBJ2-2 TRBV16 18 CASSQLGPTSGRTGELFF
TRBJ1-1 TRBV6-5 12 CASSTRDTEAFF
TRBJ1-1 TRBV13 16 CASSYWTGGMNTEAFF
TRBJ2-3 TRBV28 14 CASLRQESTDTQYF
TRBJ2-7 TRBV7-8 16 CASSPSPTGRSYEQYF
TRBJ2-3 TRBV4-1 17 CASSQDGQREVPDTQYF
TRBJ2-1 TRBV4-3 18 CASSQTISLAASYNEQFF
TRBJ1-1 TRBV6-1 12 CASSESSGEAFF
TRBJ2-1 TRBV7-3 16 CASSRSGQGSYNEQFF
TRBJ1-5 TRBV27 15 CASSLRGYSNQPQHF
TRBJ2-7 TRBV7-9 12 CASSWGHYEQYF
TRBJ1-2 TRBV5-1 15 CASSLAGDRAGGYTF
TRBJ1-2 TRBV4-1 13 CASKGQGLGGYTF
TRBJ1-2 TRBV5-8 14 CASSLGQAYYGYTF
TRBJ2-5 TRBV7-6 16 CASSLARREIGETQYF
TRBJ1-4 TRBV4-3 15 CASSPNLGANEKLFF
TRBJ1-3 TRBV30 14 CAWTIGGSGNTIYF
TRBJ2-7 TRBV9 17 CASSASGGDEGFSEQYF
TRBJ1-4 TRBV6-6 15 CASSLMGQGEEKLFF
TRBJ2-7 TRBV29-1 13 CSVSGIGAYEQYF
TRBJ2-5 TRBV25-1 13 CASSEDRGETQYF
TRBJ1-2 TRBV11-2 13 CASSYKGAYGYTF
TRBJ2-2 TRBV18 14 CASSRQDRTGELFF
TRBJ1-2 TRBV7-7 19 CASSLAGQGSDSANYGYTF
TRBJ2-2 TRBV19 15 CASSQTGVGAGELFF
TRBJ2-7 TRBV19 13 CASTGGTSYEQYF
TRBJ1-1 TRBV5-1 13 CASSRPGVPEAFF
TRBJ2-7 TRBV11-2 16 CASSFLQGATLYEQYF
TRBJ2-1 TRBV29-1 15 CSVELISGRDNEQFF
TRBJ2-7 TRBV5-1 17 CASSLAEQGYQGDEQYF
TRBJ1-5 TRBV6-5 14 CASSYSGRKGFQHF
TRBJ2-5 TRBV10-3 14 CAARTGTGEETQYF
TRBJ1-1 TRBV5-1 14 CASSSGQGGAEAFF
TRBJ2-7 TRBV5-4 14 CASSPRQGVSEQYF
TRBJ2-7 TRBV28 13 CASRHHTGTEQYF
TRBJ1-1 TRBV11-3 14 CASSGRQGPTEAFF
TRBJ1-2 TRBV25-1 13 CASSDGVGYGYTF
TRBJ1-1 TRBV20-1 11 CSAPLYTEAFF
TRBJ1-2 TRBV7-3 15 CASSFGTVGHSGYTF
TRBJ2-1 TRBV7-2 16 CASSFSPGGRYNEQFF
TRBJ1-3 TRBV28 15 CASSPGGLSGNTIYF